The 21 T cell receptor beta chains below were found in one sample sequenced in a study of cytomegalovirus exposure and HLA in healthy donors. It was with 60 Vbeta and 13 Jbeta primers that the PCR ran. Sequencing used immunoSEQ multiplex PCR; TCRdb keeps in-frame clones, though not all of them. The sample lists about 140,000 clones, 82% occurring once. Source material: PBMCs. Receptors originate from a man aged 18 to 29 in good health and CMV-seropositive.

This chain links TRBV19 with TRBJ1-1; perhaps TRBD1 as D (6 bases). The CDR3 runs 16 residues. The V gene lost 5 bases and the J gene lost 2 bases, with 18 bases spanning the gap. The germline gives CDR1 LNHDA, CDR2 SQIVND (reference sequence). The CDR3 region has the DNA TGTGCCAGTAGTCCGGAGACAGGCCCTCTTAACACTGAAGCTTTCTTT. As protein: CASSPETGPLNTEAFF.

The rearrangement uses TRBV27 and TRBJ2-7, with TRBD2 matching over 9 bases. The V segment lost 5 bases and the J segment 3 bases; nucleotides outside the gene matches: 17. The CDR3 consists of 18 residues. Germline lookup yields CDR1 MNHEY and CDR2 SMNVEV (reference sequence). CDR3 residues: CASSLPGRIAGANYEQYF. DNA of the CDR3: TGTGCCAGCAGTCTACCAGGCCGTATAGCGGGAGCGAACTACGAGCAGTACTTC.

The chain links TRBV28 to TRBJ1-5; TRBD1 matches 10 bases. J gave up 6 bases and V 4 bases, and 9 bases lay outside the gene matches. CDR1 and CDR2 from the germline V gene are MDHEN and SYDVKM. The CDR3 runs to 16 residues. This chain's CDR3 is CASSSPDRGRGQPQHF. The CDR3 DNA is TGTGCCAGCAGTTCGCCCGACAGGGGGCGAGGTCAGCCCCAGCATTTT.

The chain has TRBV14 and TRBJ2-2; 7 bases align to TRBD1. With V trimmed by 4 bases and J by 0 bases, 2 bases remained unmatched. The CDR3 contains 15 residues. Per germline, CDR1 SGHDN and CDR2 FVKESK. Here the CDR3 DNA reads TGTGCCAGCAGCCTGGACAGGCCGAACACCGGGGAGCTGTTTTTT. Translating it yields CASSLDRPNTGELFF. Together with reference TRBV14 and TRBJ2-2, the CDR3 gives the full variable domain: EAGVTQFPSHSVIEKGQTVTLRCDPISGHDNLYWYRRVMGKEIKFLLHFVKESKQDESGMPNNRFLAERTGGTYSTLKVQPAELEDSGVYFCASSLDRPNTGELFFGEGSRLTVL.

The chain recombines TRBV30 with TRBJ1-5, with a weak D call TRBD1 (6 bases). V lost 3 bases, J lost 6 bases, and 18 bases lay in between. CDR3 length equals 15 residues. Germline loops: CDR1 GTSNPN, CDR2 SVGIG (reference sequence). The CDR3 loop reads CAWRQGTAMGQPQHF. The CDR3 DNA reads TGTGCCTGGAGACAGGGTACGGCTATGGGTCAGCCCCAGCATTTT.

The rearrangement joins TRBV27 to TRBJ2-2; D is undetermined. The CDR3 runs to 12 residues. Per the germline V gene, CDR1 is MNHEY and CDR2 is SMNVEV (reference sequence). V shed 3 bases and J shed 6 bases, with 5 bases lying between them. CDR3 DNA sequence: TGTGCCAGCAGTTTCTCGGCCGGGGAGCTGTTTTTT. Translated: CASSFSAGELFF.

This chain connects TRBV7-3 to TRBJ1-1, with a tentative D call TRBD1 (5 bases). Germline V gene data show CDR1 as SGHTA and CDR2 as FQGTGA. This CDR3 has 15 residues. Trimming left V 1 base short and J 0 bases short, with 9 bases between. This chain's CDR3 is CASSLIGALNTEAFF. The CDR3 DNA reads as TGTGCCAGCAGCTTAATTGGGGCACTGAACACTGAAGCTTTCTTT.

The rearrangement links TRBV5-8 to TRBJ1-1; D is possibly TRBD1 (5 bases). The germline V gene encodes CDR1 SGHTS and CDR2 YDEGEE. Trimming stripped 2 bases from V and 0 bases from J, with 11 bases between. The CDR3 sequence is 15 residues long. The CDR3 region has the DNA TGTGCCAGCAGCTTAAAGGGGTCAATGAACACTGAAGCTTTCTTT. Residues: CASSLKGSMNTEAFF.

This chain's CDR3 is CASSESHLDSGNTIYF. CDR3 in DNA: TGCGCCAGCAGTGAGAGTCATTTAGACTCTGGAAACACCATATATTTT. The V call is TRBV10-1, the J call TRBJ1-3; D remains unclear. Germline V gene data show CDR1 as WNHNN and CDR2 as SYGVQD (reference sequence). V shed 2 bases and J shed 0 bases, with 11 bases lying between them. This CDR3 has 16 amino acids.

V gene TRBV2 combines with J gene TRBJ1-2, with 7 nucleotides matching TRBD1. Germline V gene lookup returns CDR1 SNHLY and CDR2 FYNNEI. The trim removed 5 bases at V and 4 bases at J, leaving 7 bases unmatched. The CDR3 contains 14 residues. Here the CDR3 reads CASSLQGILYGYTF. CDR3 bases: TGTGCCAGCAGTCTACAGGGGATCCTCTATGGCTACACCTTC. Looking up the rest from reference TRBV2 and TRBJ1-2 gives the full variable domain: EPEVTQTPSHQVTQMGQEVILRCVPISNHLYFYWYRQILGQKVEFLVSFYNNEISEKSEIFDDQFSVERPDGSNFTLKIRSTKLEDSAMYFCASSLQGILYGYTFGSGTRLTVV.

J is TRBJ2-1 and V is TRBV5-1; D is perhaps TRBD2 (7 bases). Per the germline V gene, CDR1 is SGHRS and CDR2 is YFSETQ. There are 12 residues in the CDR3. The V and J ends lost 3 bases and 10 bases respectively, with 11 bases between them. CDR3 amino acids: CASSWEGVEQFF. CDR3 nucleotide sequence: TGCGCCAGCAGCTGGGAGGGGGTAGAGCAGTTCTTC.

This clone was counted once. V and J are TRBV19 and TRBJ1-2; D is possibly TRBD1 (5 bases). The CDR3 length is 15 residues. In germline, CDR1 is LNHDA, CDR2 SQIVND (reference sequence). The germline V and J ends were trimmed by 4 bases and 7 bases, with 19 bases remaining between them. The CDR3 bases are TGTGCCAGTAGTAGCCGGACACAAACTTCTGGTGGCTACACCTTC. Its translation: CASSSRTQTSGGYTF.

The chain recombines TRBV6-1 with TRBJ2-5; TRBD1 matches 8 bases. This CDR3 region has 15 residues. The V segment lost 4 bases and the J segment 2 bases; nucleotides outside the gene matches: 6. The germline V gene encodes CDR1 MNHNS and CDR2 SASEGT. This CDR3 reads CASSVGTGHQETQYF. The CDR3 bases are TGTGCCAGCAGTGTAGGGACAGGTCATCAAGAGACCCAGTACTTC.

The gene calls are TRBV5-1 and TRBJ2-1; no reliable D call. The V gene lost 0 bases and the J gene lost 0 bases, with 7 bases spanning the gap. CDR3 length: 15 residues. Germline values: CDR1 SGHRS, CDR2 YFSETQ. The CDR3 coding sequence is TGCGCCAGCAGCTTGGAGGCTAGCTCCTACAATGAGCAGTTCTTC. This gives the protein CASSLEASSYNEQFF.

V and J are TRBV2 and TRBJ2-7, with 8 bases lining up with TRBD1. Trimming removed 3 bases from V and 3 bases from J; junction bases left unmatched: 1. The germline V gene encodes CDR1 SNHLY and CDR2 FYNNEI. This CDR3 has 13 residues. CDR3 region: CASSEDRVYEQYF. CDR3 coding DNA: TGTGCCAGCAGTGAGGACAGGGTCTACGAGCAGTACTTC.

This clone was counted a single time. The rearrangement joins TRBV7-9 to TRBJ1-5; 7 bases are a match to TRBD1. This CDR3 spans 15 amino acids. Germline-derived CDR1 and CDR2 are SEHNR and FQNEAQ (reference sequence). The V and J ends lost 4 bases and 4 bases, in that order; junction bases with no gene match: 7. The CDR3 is CASSSGGNGNQPQHF. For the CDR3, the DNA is TGTGCCAGCAGCTCAGGGGGGAATGGTAATCAGCCCCAGCATTTT.

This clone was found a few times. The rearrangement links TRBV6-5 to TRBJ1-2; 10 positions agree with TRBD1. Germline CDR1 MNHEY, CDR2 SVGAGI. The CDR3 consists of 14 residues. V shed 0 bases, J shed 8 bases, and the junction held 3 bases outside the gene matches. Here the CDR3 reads CASSYSTGGDGYTF. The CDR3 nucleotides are TGTGCCAGCAGTTACTCGACAGGGGGCGACGGCTACACCTTC.

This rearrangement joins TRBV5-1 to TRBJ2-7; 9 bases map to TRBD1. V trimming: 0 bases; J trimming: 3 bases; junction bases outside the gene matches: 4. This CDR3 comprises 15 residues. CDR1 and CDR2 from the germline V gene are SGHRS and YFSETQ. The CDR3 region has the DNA TGCGCCAGCAGCTTGGGGGGACAGGGAAACTACGAGCAGTACTTC. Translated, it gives CASSLGGQGNYEQYF.

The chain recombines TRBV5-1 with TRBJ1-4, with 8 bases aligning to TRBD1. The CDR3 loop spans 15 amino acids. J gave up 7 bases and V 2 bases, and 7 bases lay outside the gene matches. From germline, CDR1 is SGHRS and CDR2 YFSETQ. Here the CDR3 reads CASSLKGDRGEKLFF. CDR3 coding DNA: TGCGCCAGCAGCTTAAAGGGTGACAGGGGTGAAAAACTGTTTTTT. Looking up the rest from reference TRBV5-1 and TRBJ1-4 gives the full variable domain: KAGVTQTPRYLIKTRGQQVTLSCSPISGHRSVSWYQQTPGQGLQFLFEYFSETQRNKGNFPGRFSGRQFSNSRSEMNVSTLELGDSALYLCASSLKGDRGEKLFFGSGTQLSVL.

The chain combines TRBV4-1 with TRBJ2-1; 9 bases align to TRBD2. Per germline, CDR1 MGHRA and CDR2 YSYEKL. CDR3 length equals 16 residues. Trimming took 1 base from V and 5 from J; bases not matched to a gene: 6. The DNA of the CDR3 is TGCGCCAGCAGCCAAGTCTCTAGCGGGAAGAACAATGAGCAGTTCTTC. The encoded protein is CASSQVSSGKNNEQFF.

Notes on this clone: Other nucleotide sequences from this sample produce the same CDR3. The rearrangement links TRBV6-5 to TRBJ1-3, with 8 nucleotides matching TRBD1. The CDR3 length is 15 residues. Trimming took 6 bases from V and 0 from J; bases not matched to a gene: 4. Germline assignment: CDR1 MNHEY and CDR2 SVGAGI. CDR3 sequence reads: CASSRQGRSGNTIYF. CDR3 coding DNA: TGTGCCAGCAGCCGACAGGGGCGCTCTGGAAACACCATATATTTT.